Listed below are T cell receptor beta chains from one sample, sequenced in a study of identical twins. TCRdb called the 5' RACE reads again in MiXCR, with one record for every CDR3 protein. The sample contains roughly 150,000 distinct CDR3 sequences, under 4.5% of which appear only once. The sample consisted of memory T cells sorted from blood. The receptor set was obtained from a man aged 18-30 years in good health. Each CDR3 is given with its conserved first and last residue. D genes are given only for firm matches. A row's size may be missing; if present it is once, few, many or a size class.

d_call: NA
cdr3_length: 14
v_call: TRBV2
clone_size: NA
j_call: TRBJ1-5
cdr3_nt: TGTGCCAGCAGTGAAGCGTTCTCGAATCAGCCCCAGCATTTT
cdr3_aa: CASSEAFSNQPQHF

d_call: TRBD2
cdr3_length: 17
v_call: TRBV12-3/TRBV12-4
clone_size: many
j_call: TRBJ2-2
cdr3_nt: TGTGCCAGCAGTTTCCCCGTACTAGCGGGAAACACCGGGGAGCTGTTTTTT
cdr3_aa: CASSFPVLAGNTGELFF

d_call: NA
cdr3_length: 13
v_call: TRBV5-1
clone_size: NA
j_call: TRBJ1-5
cdr3_nt: TGCGCCAGCAGTGTGGGGACGAATCAGCCCCAGCATTTT
cdr3_aa: CASSVGTNQPQHF

d_call: NA
cdr3_length: 14
v_call: TRBV12-3/TRBV12-4
clone_size: many
j_call: TRBJ1-6
cdr3_nt: TGTGCCAGCAGACGAACAGGGAGGGGTTCACCCCTCCACTTT
cdr3_aa: CASRRTGRGSPLHF

d_call: NA
cdr3_length: 12
v_call: TRBV10-3
clone_size: many
j_call: TRBJ1-6
cdr3_nt: TGTGCCATCGGGGGACAATTAACACCCCTCCACTTT
cdr3_aa: CAIGGQLTPLHF

d_call: TRBD1
cdr3_length: 14
v_call: TRBV12-5
clone_size: many
j_call: TRBJ1-4
cdr3_nt: TGTGCTAGTGCCAGCGACAGGGGGCAAGAAAAACTGTTTTTT
cdr3_aa: CASASDRGQEKLFF

d_call: TRBD2
cdr3_length: 14
v_call: TRBV2
clone_size: many
j_call: TRBJ2-5
cdr3_nt: TGTGCCAGCAGTGAAAGCGGGAGTATGAAGACCCAGTACTTC
cdr3_aa: CASSESGSMKTQYF

d_call: TRBD2
cdr3_length: 18
v_call: TRBV7-8
clone_size: NA
j_call: TRBJ2-6
cdr3_nt: TGTGCCAGCAGCTCGGGACTAGCGGGAGCAGCTGGGGCCAACGTCCTGACTTTC
cdr3_aa: CASSSGLAGAAGANVLTF

d_call: TRBD1
cdr3_length: 16
v_call: TRBV20-1
clone_size: many
j_call: TRBJ2-7
cdr3_nt: TGCAGTGCTGGACGGACAGGGCTATCTAGGGTGAACGAGCAGTACTTC
cdr3_aa: CSAGRTGLSRVNEQYF

d_call: NA
cdr3_length: 15
v_call: TRBV14
clone_size: NA
j_call: TRBJ2-7
cdr3_nt: TGTGCCAGCAGCCCTCAGGGGAGGCGATTACGCGAGCAGTACTTC
cdr3_aa: CASSPQGRRLREQYF

d_call: NA
cdr3_length: 14
v_call: TRBV7-9
clone_size: many
j_call: TRBJ2-7
cdr3_nt: TGTGCCAGCGACAAAGGCATCGGCCTTTACGAGCAGTACTTC
cdr3_aa: CASDKGIGLYEQYF

d_call: NA
cdr3_length: 12
v_call: TRBV12-3/TRBV12-4
clone_size: many
j_call: TRBJ2-3
cdr3_nt: TGTGCCAGCAGACTCCTCACAGATACGCAGTATTTT
cdr3_aa: CASRLLTDTQYF

d_call: NA
cdr3_length: 15
v_call: TRBV5-4
clone_size: few
j_call: TRBJ2-4
cdr3_nt: TGTGCCAGCAGCCCCCCGGGGGCATCCAAAAACATTCAGTACTTC
cdr3_aa: CASSPPGASKNIQYF

d_call: TRBD2
cdr3_length: 14
v_call: TRBV12-5
clone_size: few
j_call: TRBJ2-3
cdr3_nt: TGTGCTAGTGCCCGTAGCGGGGGCACAGATACGCAGTATTTT
cdr3_aa: CASARSGGTDTQYF

d_call: TRBD2
cdr3_length: 16
v_call: TRBV10-3
clone_size: many
j_call: TRBJ2-1
cdr3_nt: TGTGCCATCAGTGAGTCGGCCCAGCGGGGGTACAATGAGCAGTTCTTC
cdr3_aa: CAISESAQRGYNEQFF

d_call: TRBD1
cdr3_length: 14
v_call: TRBV7-2
clone_size: many
j_call: TRBJ2-6
cdr3_nt: TGTGCCAGCAGCGCAGGGCAGGGGGTCGACGTCCTGACTTTC
cdr3_aa: CASSAGQGVDVLTF

d_call: NA
cdr3_length: 14
v_call: TRBV20-1
clone_size: many
j_call: TRBJ1-2
cdr3_nt: TGCAGTGCCCCCCAGGAGGGTGGAATCTATGGCTACACCTTC
cdr3_aa: CSAPQEGGIYGYTF

d_call: NA
cdr3_length: 15
v_call: TRBV20-1
clone_size: many
j_call: TRBJ2-7
cdr3_nt: TGCAGTGCTAGAGCTCCAGACAGGACCATCTACGAGCAGTACTTC
cdr3_aa: CSARAPDRTIYEQYF

d_call: NA
cdr3_length: 14
v_call: TRBV7-9
clone_size: medium-sized
j_call: TRBJ1-1
cdr3_nt: TGTGCCAGCAGCTTAGAGGCAGCGACTCCTGAAGCTTTCTTT
cdr3_aa: CASSLEAATPEAFF

d_call: NA
cdr3_length: 14
v_call: TRBV12-3/TRBV12-4
clone_size: many
j_call: TRBJ1-5
cdr3_nt: TGTGCCAGCAGTTCTGCAGGGTGGAATCAGCCCCAGCATTTT
cdr3_aa: CASSSAGWNQPQHF

d_call: TRBD2
cdr3_length: 20
v_call: TRBV5-4
clone_size: few
j_call: TRBJ2-3
cdr3_nt: TGTGCCAGCAGCTTGAGGGGTGGGACTAGCGGGGGCGGAGGTGCAGATACGCAGTATTTT
cdr3_aa: CASSLRGGTSGGGGADTQYF

d_call: TRBD2
cdr3_length: 16
v_call: TRBV11-2
clone_size: NA
j_call: TRBJ2-1
cdr3_nt: TGTGCCAGCAGCTTAGTGGCTAGCGGCTCCTACAATGAGCAGTTCTTC
cdr3_aa: CASSLVASGSYNEQFF

d_call: TRBD1
cdr3_length: 11
v_call: TRBV20-1
clone_size: many
j_call: TRBJ2-1
cdr3_nt: TGCAGTGCTTGGGACAGACGGGAGCAGTTCTTC
cdr3_aa: CSAWDRREQFF

d_call: NA
cdr3_length: 13
v_call: TRBV5-1
clone_size: many
j_call: TRBJ2-5
cdr3_nt: TGCGCCAGCAGCATTGGACAGCAAGAGACCCAGTACTTC
cdr3_aa: CASSIGQQETQYF

d_call: NA
cdr3_length: 14
v_call: TRBV11-2
clone_size: many
j_call: TRBJ2-4
cdr3_nt: TGTGCCAGCAGCTTAGCCGCCAGGGCAAACATTCAGTACTTC
cdr3_aa: CASSLAARANIQYF

d_call: TRBD2
cdr3_length: 15
v_call: TRBV20-1
clone_size: many
j_call: TRBJ2-1
cdr3_nt: TGCAGTGCTAGAGGATGGGGGGGCTCCTACAATGAGCAGTTCTTC
cdr3_aa: CSARGWGGSYNEQFF

d_call: NA
cdr3_length: 16
v_call: TRBV5-1
clone_size: many
j_call: TRBJ2-2
cdr3_nt: TGCGCCAGCAGCCCACACCTCGCCGGGAACACCGGGGAGCTGTTTTTT
cdr3_aa: CASSPHLAGNTGELFF

d_call: TRBD1
cdr3_length: 13
v_call: TRBV11-2
clone_size: many
j_call: TRBJ2-5
cdr3_nt: TGTGCCAGCAGCGGGACAGGCCGGGAGACCCAGTACTTC
cdr3_aa: CASSGTGRETQYF

d_call: NA
cdr3_length: 14
v_call: TRBV19
clone_size: many
j_call: TRBJ1-2
cdr3_nt: TGTGCCAGTAGTAGGTATAGGGCGGGCTATGGCTACACCTTC
cdr3_aa: CASSRYRAGYGYTF

d_call: TRBD2
cdr3_length: 13
v_call: TRBV27
clone_size: NA
j_call: TRBJ2-5
cdr3_nt: TGTGCCAGCAGTCCTTATAGCGGGGAGACCCAGTACTTC
cdr3_aa: CASSPYSGETQYF

d_call: TRBD2
cdr3_length: 17
v_call: TRBV4-2
clone_size: many
j_call: TRBJ2-6
cdr3_nt: TGTGCCAGCAGCCAAGTTGGCGGGGGCTCTGGGGCCAACGTCCTGACTTTC
cdr3_aa: CASSQVGGGSGANVLTF

d_call: NA
cdr3_length: 11
v_call: TRBV20-1
clone_size: many
j_call: TRBJ2-5
cdr3_nt: TGCAGTGTGCGGAAGGGAGAGACCCAGTACTTC
cdr3_aa: CSVRKGETQYF

d_call: NA
cdr3_length: 14
v_call: TRBV10-3
clone_size: many
j_call: TRBJ2-1
cdr3_nt: TGTGCCATCAGAGGGGACGGCTCCTACAATGAGCAGTTCTTC
cdr3_aa: CAIRGDGSYNEQFF

d_call: NA
cdr3_length: 18
v_call: TRBV5-1
clone_size: many
j_call: TRBJ2-2
cdr3_nt: TGCGCCAGCAGCTTGGGCTCTAACGCTCGAATTAGCACCGGGGAGCTGTTTTTT
cdr3_aa: CASSLGSNARISTGELFF

d_call: NA
cdr3_length: 15
v_call: TRBV20-1
clone_size: many
j_call: TRBJ2-3
cdr3_nt: TGCAGTGCTAGACTCCCTAGGGGGAGGACAGATACGCAGTATTTT
cdr3_aa: CSARLPRGRTDTQYF

d_call: NA
cdr3_length: 11
v_call: TRBV7-8
clone_size: many
j_call: TRBJ2-7
cdr3_nt: TGTGCCAGCAGCCAAGCCAACGAGCAGTACTTC
cdr3_aa: CASSQANEQYF

d_call: NA
cdr3_length: 13
v_call: TRBV7-8
clone_size: NA
j_call: TRBJ1-4
cdr3_nt: TGTGCCAGCAGCTTAAATGTCCAGGAAAAACTGTTTTTT
cdr3_aa: CASSLNVQEKLFF

d_call: TRBD1
cdr3_length: 15
v_call: TRBV5-4
clone_size: many
j_call: TRBJ2-2
cdr3_nt: TGTGCCAGCAGAAGGTGGCAGGGGGCCACCGGGGAGCTGTTTTTT
cdr3_aa: CASRRWQGATGELFF

d_call: NA
cdr3_length: 16
v_call: TRBV6-5
clone_size: many
j_call: TRBJ1-2
cdr3_nt: TGTGCCAGCAGTTACTCGAAAGGGGCCCTTAGGGGCGGCTACACCTTC
cdr3_aa: CASSYSKGALRGGYTF

d_call: NA
cdr3_length: 14
v_call: TRBV20-1
clone_size: many
j_call: TRBJ1-1
cdr3_nt: TGCAGTGCTAGTGTCGGGACGGAGAACACTGAAGCTTTCTTT
cdr3_aa: CSASVGTENTEAFF

d_call: TRBD2
cdr3_length: 14
v_call: TRBV4-3
clone_size: many
j_call: TRBJ2-7
cdr3_nt: TGCGCCAGCAGCCAAGTAGCGGGAGATTCCGAGCAGTACTTC
cdr3_aa: CASSQVAGDSEQYF